Listed below are T cell receptor beta chains from one sample, sequenced in a study of OX40 agonist ivuxolimab in advanced cancers. Here immunoSEQ multiplex PCR was the method, and the copy in TCRdb shows in-frame clones only, minus some. The sample lists approximately 40,000 clones; about four fifths were seen once. Sequences were derived from CD4+ or CD8+ T cells sorted from blood, sampled in a trial of the OX40 agonist ivuxolimab. Receptors originate from an adult with an advanced solid tumor such as melanoma, head and neck, liver or kidney cancer. CDR3s include the opening cysteine and the closing phenylalanine or tryptophan. Each record gives: D gene, V gene, clone size, J gene, CDR3 protein, CDR3 DNA. A D gene is named only where the DNA matches it firmly. The size field is filled for only some rows; it gives once, few, many or a size class.

TRBD1,TRBV4-1,NA,TRBJ1-2,CASSQEGTGAWGYTF,TGCGCCAGCAGCCAAGAAGGGACAGGCGCCTGGGGCTACACCTTC
NA,TRBV20-1,NA,TRBJ2-5,CSGGSRETQYF,TGCAGTGGGGGGAGTAGAGAGACCCAGTACTTC
NA,TRBV7-8,NA,TRBJ1-5,CASSLVGLNQPQHF,TGTGCCAGCAGCTTAGTAGGTCTCAATCAGCCCCAGCATTTT
TRBD1,TRBV19,NA,TRBJ1-1,CASSRTGITEAFF,TGTGCCAGTAGTAGGACAGGGATCACTGAAGCTTTCTTT
TRBD1,TRBV4-3,NA,TRBJ1-2,CASSQYLEGAIGYTF,TGCGCCAGCAGCCAGTATCTCGAGGGGGCGATTGGCTACACCTTC
NA,TRBV6-5,NA,TRBJ2-7,CASSYLTGYEQYF,TGTGCCAGCAGTTACTTGACTGGTTACGAGCAGTACTTC
NA,TRBV10-3,NA,TRBJ1-1,CAISESGGPRSTEAFF,TGTGCCATCAGTGAGTCCGGGGGGCCGAGGAGCACTGAAGCTTTCTTT
NA,TRBV9,NA,TRBJ2-2,CASSVDDIPGELFF,TGTGCCAGCAGCGTAGACGACATTCCCGGGGAGCTGTTTTTT
TRBD2,TRBV7-2,once,TRBJ2-1,CASSRRTSRGDNEQFF,TGTGCCAGCAGCAGGAGGACTAGCCGGGGGGACAATGAGCAGTTCTTC
NA,TRBV28,medium-sized,TRBJ1-1,CASSLVPSVNTEAFF,TGTGCCAGCAGTTTAGTACCGTCGGTGAACACTGAAGCTTTCTTT
NA,TRBV5-1,few,TRBJ1-2,CASSLEQQLGYTF,TGCGCCAGCAGCTTGGAACAACAGCTTGGCTACACCTTC
NA,TRBV5-1,once,TRBJ1-3,CASTGGGTIYF,TGCGCCAGCACCGGTGGCGGTACCATATATTTT
NA,TRBV5-1,NA,TRBJ2-7,CASSLRGEHYEQYF,TGCGCCAGCAGCTTGCGCGGAGAACACTACGAGCAGTACTTC
NA,TRBV14,NA,TRBJ2-7,CASSLTAVSYEQYF,TGTGCCAGCAGCCTGACAGCAGTTTCCTACGAGCAGTACTTC
TRBD2,TRBV28,NA,TRBJ2-7,CASTGTSTYEQYF,TGTGCCAGCACCGGGACTAGCACCTACGAGCAGTACTTC
TRBD2,TRBV28,NA,TRBJ2-7,CASRSGNSYEQYF,TGTGCCTCCCGTAGCGGGAACTCCTACGAGCAGTACTTC
NA,TRBV7-9,NA,TRBJ2-7,CASSLDPF,TGTGCCAGCAGCTTAGATCCATTC
NA,TRBV15,NA,TRBJ2-2,CATSPDRSNTGELFF,TGTGCCACCAGCCCGGACAGATCGAACACCGGGGAGCTGTTTTTT
NA,TRBV28,NA,TRBJ1-2,CASSPHGMNYGYTF,TGTGCCAGCAGTCCCCACGGGATGAACTATGGCTACACCTTC
NA,TRBV30,NA,TRBJ2-1,CAWSVNLGFGEQFF,TGTGCCTGGAGTGTTAATTTAGGTTTTGGTGAGCAGTTCTTC
NA,TRBV9,NA,TRBJ2-2,CASSHNTGELFF,TGTGCCAGCAGCCATAACACCGGGGAGCTGTTTTTT
TRBD1,TRBV7-6,NA,TRBJ1-2,CASSSRTGVSYGYTF,TGTGCCAGCAGCTCAAGAACAGGGGTGAGCTATGGCTACACCTTC
NA,TRBV5-1,NA,TRBJ1-3,CASSLALSSGNTIYF,TGCGCCAGCAGCTTGGCCCTAAGCTCTGGAAACACCATATATTTT
NA,TRBV19,few,TRBJ1-1,CASRSHMKTEAFF,TGTGCCAGTAGGAGCCACATGAAGACTGAAGCTTTCTTT
NA,TRBV28,NA,TRBJ2-7,CASSTPWTGVWDEQYF,TGTGCCAGCAGTACGCCTTGGACCGGGGTTTGGGACGAGCAGTACTTC
NA,TRBV28,NA,TRBJ2-7,CASSPSPGPTYEQYF,TGTGCCAGCAGTCCCAGCCCAGGGCCTACCTACGAGCAGTACTTC
NA,TRBV10-3,NA,TRBJ2-7,CAISERAAYEQYF,TGTGCCATCAGTGAGAGAGCAGCCTACGAGCAGTACTTC
NA,TRBV9,NA,TRBJ1-1,CASSVEEEPNTEAFF,TGTGCCAGCAGCGTAGAAGAAGAACCGAACACTGAAGCTTTCTTT
NA,TRBV7-2,NA,TRBJ2-7,CASSLAGVGEQYF,TGTGCCAGCAGCTTAGCGGGTGTGGGCGAGCAGTACTTC
NA,TRBV18,few,TRBJ2-7,CASSPPAGRGYEQYF,TGTGCCAGCTCACCACCCGCGGGAAGGGGATACGAGCAGTACTTC
TRBD1,TRBV18,NA,TRBJ1-2,CASSLTTGQGIRGYTF,TGTGCCAGCTCACTCACCACCGGACAGGGGATACGTGGCTACACCTTC
TRBD2,TRBV5-1,NA,TRBJ2-3,CASSLGTSGRADTQYF,TGCGCCAGCAGCTTGGGGACTAGCGGGAGGGCAGATACGCAGTATTTT
NA,TRBV6-5,NA,TRBJ2-3,CASSRSGARADTQYF,TGTGCCAGCAGTCGTAGCGGAGCCAGGGCTGATACGCAGTATTTT
NA,TRBV2,NA,TRBJ2-2,CASSEALRNTGELFF,TGTGCCAGCAGTGAAGCGCTCCGGAACACCGGGGAGCTGTTTTTT
NA,TRBV6-1,NA,TRBJ1-1,CASLTPDAEAFF,TGTGCCAGCCTAACCCCGGACGCTGAAGCTTTCTTT
NA,TRBV5-1,NA,TRBJ2-7,CASSFPGSGEQYF,TGCGCCAGCAGCTTCCCAGGGTCTGGAGAGCAGTACTTC
TRBD2,TRBV30,NA,TRBJ2-1,CAWSVQLAGGGEQFF,TGTGCCTGGAGTGTACAACTAGCGGGAGGGGGCGAGCAGTTCTTC
NA,TRBV19,NA,TRBJ1-1,CASSIWPTTGGTEAFF,TGTGCCAGTAGTATTTGGCCGACCACTGGGGGTACTGAAGCTTTCTTT
NA,TRBV6-5,NA,TRBJ2-3,CASTSPSGSTDTQYF,TGTGCCAGCACCTCCCCAAGCGGGAGCACAGATACGCAGTATTTT
NA,TRBV27,NA,TRBJ2-7,CASSLLGDPTNNEQYF,TGTGCCAGCAGTTTATTGGGGGACCCCACAAACAACGAGCAGTACTTC
NA,TRBV7-6,NA,TRBJ1-5,CASSPRTVMPLQPQHF,TGTGCCAGCAGCCCGAGGACAGTTATGCCACTGCAGCCCCAGCATTTT
NA,TRBV7-9,NA,TRBJ1-1,CASSSYTRNTEAFF,TGTGCCAGCAGCTCTTATACACGGAACACTGAAGCTTTCTTT
NA,TRBV27,NA,TRBJ2-3,CASSFPRGPAFF,TGTGCCAGCAGTTTTCCTAGAGGCCCGGCCTTTTTT
TRBD1,TRBV5-5,NA,TRBJ1-3,CASSLGQGNGNTIYF,TGTGCCAGCAGCTTGGGACAGGGCAATGGAAACACCATATATTTT
NA,TRBV9,few,TRBJ1-4,CASGRGEKLFF,TGTGCCAGCGGGAGGGGAGAAAAACTGTTTTTT
TRBD1,TRBV6-5,NA,TRBJ1-2,CASSYSGAGGGYGYTF,TGTGCCAGCAGTTACTCAGGGGCAGGGGGCGGCTATGGCTACACCTTC
TRBD2,TRBV27,few,TRBJ2-1,CASSPRALAGTYNEQFF,TGTGCCAGCAGTCCGCGGGCACTAGCGGGAACCTACAATGAGCAGTTCTTC
NA,TRBV19,NA,TRBJ2-4,CATSSPARGNIQYF,TGTGCCACCTCCTCCCCAGCTCGGGGAAACATTCAGTACTTC
NA,TRBV6-5,NA,TRBJ1-5,CASRFEQGAQPQHF,TGTGCCAGCAGATTTGAACAGGGAGCTCAGCCCCAGCATTTT
TRBD2,TRBV18,NA,TRBJ2-1,CASSPQISGSSAYNEQLF,TGTGCCAGCTCACCACAGATTAGCGGGAGTTCCGCCTACAATGAGCAGCTCTTC
NA,TRBV15,NA,TRBJ2-1,CATSSGHGVRMDKQQFF,TGTGCCACCAGCAGTGGGCATGGGGTTAGAATGGACAAGCAGCAGTTCTTC
NA,TRBV28,NA,TRBJ2-5,CASSPSGGPLQTQYF,TGTGCCAGCAGTCCCTCAGGAGGGCCTTTACAGACCCAGTACTTC
NA,TRBV29-1,NA,TRBJ2-1,CSGISGNNEQFF,TGCAGCGGTATTAGCGGAAACAATGAGCAGTTCTTC
NA,TRBV5-6,NA,TRBJ2-3,CASSRGRNTDTQYF,TGTGCCAGCAGCAGGGGGAGGAACACAGATACGCAGTATTTT
TRBD2,TRBV2,NA,TRBJ2-1,CASSRAGGGQDEQFF,TGTGCCAGCAGTAGGGCGGGAGGGGGCCAAGATGAGCAGTTCTTC
NA,TRBV6-6,once,TRBJ2-1,CASSYEQPYNEQFF,TGTGCCAGCAGTTACGAACAACCCTACAATGAGCAGTTCTTC
NA,TRBV5-4,NA,TRBJ2-7,CASKGGDLGEQYF,TGTGCCAGCAAAGGCGGGGACCTCGGCGAGCAGTACTTC